This T cell receptor beta chain was profiled in a study of T cell responses to AZD1222 COVID-19 vaccine. Measured with immunoSEQ multiplex PCR; TCRdb has only the in-frame clones, and not every one. This repertoire shows some 130,000 clones, 85% to 95% found once; its top ten account for about 6.7%. Study conclusions and caveats: Only five or six AZD1222 recipients were seropositive at baseline. Scientists sampled the repertoires only once the peak T cell response had passed. Reportedly, nearly half the spike-specific TCRs target unmutated variant regions.

Worth noting for this clone: Its target is unknown.

Trimming shortened V by 2 bases and J by 6 bases, and 20 bases separated the two germline ends. The CDR3 contains 16 residues. CDR1 and CDR2 from the germline V gene are MNHEY and SVGEGT. Sequencing used peripheral blood, obtained 28 days after the second AZD1222 dose. J is TRBJ2-7 and V is TRBV6-2 or TRBV6-3, with a tentative D call TRBD1 (6 bases). The receptor's source is an adult who received the AZD1222 COVID-19 vaccine. The CDR3 DNA sequence: TGTGCCAGCAGTTACGACACCAGGCGGGCAGGGGCCGAGCAGTACTTC. Residues: CASSYDTRRAGAEQYF.